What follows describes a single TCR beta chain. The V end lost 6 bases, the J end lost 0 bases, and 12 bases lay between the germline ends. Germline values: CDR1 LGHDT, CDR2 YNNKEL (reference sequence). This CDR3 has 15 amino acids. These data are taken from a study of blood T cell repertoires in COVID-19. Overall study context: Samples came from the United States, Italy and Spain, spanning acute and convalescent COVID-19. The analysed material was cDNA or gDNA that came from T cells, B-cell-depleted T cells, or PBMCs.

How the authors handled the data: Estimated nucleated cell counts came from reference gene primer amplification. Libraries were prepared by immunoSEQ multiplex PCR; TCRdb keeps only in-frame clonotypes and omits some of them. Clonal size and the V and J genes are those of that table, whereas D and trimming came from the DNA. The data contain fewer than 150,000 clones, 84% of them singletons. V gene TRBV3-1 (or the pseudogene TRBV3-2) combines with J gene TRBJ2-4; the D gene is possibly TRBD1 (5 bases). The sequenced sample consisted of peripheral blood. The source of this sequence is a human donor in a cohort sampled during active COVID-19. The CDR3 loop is CASSLRGQAKNIQYF. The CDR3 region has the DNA TGTGCCAGCAGTCTCCGAGGACAAGCCAAAAACATTCAGTACTTC.